These 23 T cell receptor beta chains originate from one sample sequenced in a study of T-cell memory formation after mild COVID-19. TCRdb ran MiXCR on the 5' RACE reads and lists one entry per CDR3 protein. This table has 6,000 to 9,500 distinct CDR3 sequences, 25% to 40% appearing once. Sequencing input: PBMCs or a T cell subset sorted from them (not recorded which). These receptors all come from an adult woman who had mild COVID-19 (a few samples of this study predate the infection). Cell type and time point are not known.

The chain combines TRBV4-2 with TRBJ2-3, with a weak D call TRBD2 (7 bases). Germline V gene lookup returns CDR1 LGHNA and CDR2 YNFKEQ. With 4 bases removed from V and 2 bases from J, the gap between germline ends came to 10 bases. This CDR3 has 14 amino acids. The CDR3 region is CASSRGGATDTQYF. The CDR3 DNA reads TGTGCCAGCAGCCGGGGGGGCGCCACAGATACGCAGTATTTT.

This clonotype came up many times. V gene TRBV7-2 combines with J gene TRBJ2-1; D ambiguous. V gave up 1 base and J gave up 2 bases, with 9 bases separating them. The CDR3 loop spans 15 amino acids. CDR1 and CDR2 from the germline V gene are SGHTA and FQGNSA. The CDR3 loop reads CASSLGLDPYNEQFF. In nucleotides, the CDR3 is TGTGCCAGCAGCTTAGGTTTAGATCCCTACAATGAGCAGTTCTTC.

By share of the sample, this clonotype is medium-sized (0.01 to 0.1%). This chain connects TRBV7-9 to TRBJ2-7, with a tentative D call TRBD1 (5 bases). The CDR3 spans 15 residues. Germline V gives CDR1 SEHNR, CDR2 FQNEAQ (reference sequence). The V end lost 5 bases, the J end lost 2 bases, and 16 bases lay between the germline ends. The DNA for the CDR3 is TGTGCCAGCAGCCAAGACAGTTTTGCTCCCTACGAGCAGTACTTC. Amino acids: CASSQDSFAPYEQYF.

This clonotype was recorded many times. The chain joins TRBV3-1 to TRBJ2-5; D unclear. The CDR3 length is 14 residues. V was pared by 1 base and J by 2 bases, with 8 bases between. Per the germline V gene, CDR1 is LGHDT and CDR2 is YNNKEL (reference sequence). The CDR3 region has the DNA TGTGCCAGCAGCCAAGGGACCATACAAGAGACCCAGTACTTC. It is translated as CASSQGTIQETQYF.

This clonotype was observed at least ten times. The chain links TRBV2 to TRBJ2-1, with D perhaps TRBD2 (6 bases). The CDR3 covers 15 residues. The V end lost 4 bases, the J end lost 8 bases, and 18 bases lay between the germline ends. Germline-derived CDR1 and CDR2 are SNHLY and FYNNEI. The DNA of the CDR3 is TGTGCCAGCAGTGTGTCGGGAGTACAATCGGATGAGCAGTTCTTC. This encodes CASSVSGVQSDEQFF.

This clonotype was seen ten or more times. V and J are TRBV9 and TRBJ1-3; perhaps TRBD1 as D (5 bases). Germline V CDR1 and CDR2: SGDLS, YYNGEE. V shed 0 bases and J shed 1 base, with 8 bases lying between them. The CDR3 spans 15 residues. CDR3 region: CASSVAGDSGNTIYF. The CDR3 DNA sequence: TGTGCCAGCAGCGTAGCGGGGGATTCTGGAAACACCATATATTTT. Combining the CDR3 with reference TRBV9 and TRBJ1-3 gives the whole variable domain DSGVTQTPKHLITATGQRVTLRCSPRSGDLSVYWYQQSLDQGLQFLIQYYNGEERAKGNILERFSAQQFPDLHSELNLSSLELGDSALYFCASSVAGDSGNTIYFGEGSWLTVV.

In its sample, this clonotype ranks as medium-sized (0.01 to 0.1%). The chain has TRBV4-1 and TRBJ1-6; D is uncertain. V was cut by 0 bases and J by 8 bases, with 17 bases left in between. There are 17 residues in the CDR3. The germline CDR1 and CDR2 sequences are MGHRA and YSYEKL. The CDR3 sequence is CASSQDLVRARHSPLHF. CDR3 DNA: TGCGCCAGCAGCCAAGATTTAGTCAGAGCCCGACATTCACCCCTCCACTTT.

The chain links TRBV5-1 to TRBJ2-3; 7 bases line up with TRBD1. Losses at the gene ends were 3 bases for V and 0 bases for J; bases not matched to a gene: 7. The germline gives CDR1 SGHRS, CDR2 YFSETQ. This CDR3 is 16 amino acids long. The CDR3 DNA follows: TGCGCCAGCAGCTCGACAGGGTACACTAGCACAGATACGCAGTATTTT. Amino acid sequence: CASSSTGYTSTDTQYF.

Relative to its sample, this clonotype is medium-sized. The chain employs TRBV20-1 and TRBJ2-7; tentatively, D is TRBD1 (5 bases). Germline loops: CDR1 DFQATT, CDR2 SNEGSKA (reference sequence). V was trimmed by 0 bases and J by 3 bases, leaving 21 bases between them. This CDR3 is 17 amino acids long. The CDR3 region has the DNA TGCAGTGCTAGAGATAGGGAAGGGGCGGACATATTCTACGAGCAGTACTTC. Translation: CSARDREGADIFYEQYF.

Of note for this clonotype: This may stem from a read error, because a much larger clone lies one nucleotide away. The rearrangement uses TRBV30 and TRBJ2-3, with no clear D. The germline CDR1 and CDR2 sequences are GTSNPN and SVGIG (reference sequence). The CDR3 loop spans 11 amino acids. Trimming pared 0 bases from V and 4 bases from J, leaving 2 bases between. CDR3 region: CAWSVSDTQYF. Here the CDR3 DNA reads TGTGCCTGGAGTGTGTCAGATACGCAGTATTTT. Drawing the rest from reference TRBV30 and TRBJ2-3, the complete variable domain is SQTIHQWPATLVQPVGSPLSLECTVEGTSNPNLYWYRQAAGRGLQLLFYSVGIGQISSEVPQNLSASRPQDRQFILSSKKLLLSDSGFYLCAWSVSDTQYFGPGTRLTVL.

Judged by abundance, this clonotype is medium-sized. V is TRBV4-3 and J is TRBJ2-5; D may be TRBD2 (6 bases). The CDR3 has 16 residues. The germline V and J ends were trimmed by 0 bases and 5 bases, with 16 bases remaining between them. Germline CDR1 is LGHNA and CDR2 is YSLEER. The CDR3 loop is CASSQDPPGEYETQYF. The CDR3 nucleotides read TGCGCCAGCAGCCAAGATCCCCCGGGAGAGTATGAGACCCAGTACTTC.

The sample holds many counts of this clonotype. The chain is built from TRBV19 and TRBJ2-1; D is uncertain. V lost 3 bases, J lost 7 bases, and 4 bases lay in between. Germline loops: CDR1 LNHDA, CDR2 SQIVND (reference sequence). The CDR3 loop spans 11 amino acids. CDR3 bases: TGTGCCAGTAGTATCTTGAATGAGCAGTTCTTC. Translated, it gives CASSILNEQFF.

This clonotype has at least ten counts. The chain combines TRBV20-1 with TRBJ1-2, with D tentatively TRBD1 (5 bases). Trimming pared 0 bases from V and 3 bases from J, leaving 17 bases between. The CDR3 totals 16 residues. From germline, CDR1 is DFQATT and CDR2 SNEGSKA (reference sequence). Here the CDR3 reads CSARDVAGLKDYGYTF. DNA for the CDR3: TGCAGTGCTAGAGATGTAGCGGGGCTGAAGGACTATGGCTACACCTTC.

The rearrangement joins TRBV18 to TRBJ2-3, with D unresolved. V was cut by 3 bases and J by 1 base, with 8 bases left in between. The germline CDR1 and CDR2 sequences are KGHSH and LQKENI. The CDR3 loop spans 14 amino acids. The CDR3 DNA sequence: TGTGCCAGCTCACCGGTGACCGGCACAGATACGCAGTATTTT. As protein: CASSPVTGTDTQYF.

This clonotype occurred many times. The chain couples TRBV24-1 to TRBJ2-1; D possibly corresponds to TRBD2 (6 bases). Trimming stripped 0 bases from V and 8 bases from J, with 10 bases between. CDR1 is KGHDR and CDR2 is SFDVKD in the germline V gene. The CDR3 extends over 14 amino acids. CDR3 nucleotide sequence: TGTGCCACCAGTGATTTGCGGGAGACCTATGAGCAGTTCTTC. This codes for CATSDLRETYEQFF.

This clonotype was counted many times. The genes are TRBV12-3 or TRBV12-4 and TRBJ2-1; 10 nucleotides agree with TRBD2. CDR3 length equals 17 residues. The V gene end was trimmed by 6 bases and the J gene end by 3 bases; junction bases not matched to a gene: 11. The CDR3 protein is CASRTGAGGLLYNEQFF. The DNA for the CDR3 is TGTGCCAGCAGGACAGGAGCGGGGGGGCTGCTCTACAATGAGCAGTTCTTC.

This clonotype was seen ten or more times. This chain connects TRBV5-5 to TRBJ1-1; D is perhaps TRBD1 (6 bases). The CDR3 totals 15 residues. Germline loops: CDR1 SGHKS, CDR2 YYEKEE (reference sequence). The V gene lost 5 bases and the J gene lost 6 bases, with 20 bases spanning the gap. The CDR3 loop reads CASRGRTALSPEAFF. CDR3 nucleotides: TGTGCCAGCAGGGGAAGGACAGCCCTGTCCCCTGAAGCTTTCTTT.

The J gene is TRBJ2-7, the V gene TRBV5-1; 10 bases align to TRBD1. Germline assignment: CDR1 SGHRS and CDR2 YFSETQ. The J segment lost 4 bases and the V segment lost 4 bases, leaving 8 bases of the junction unmatched. The CDR3 contains 15 residues. CDR3 bases: TGCGCCAGCAGCGTATTGGGACAGGGGTCTTACGAGCAGTACTTC. Its translation is CASSVLGQGSYEQYF.

This clonotype was counted many times. J is TRBJ1-3 and V is TRBV6-5, with D possibly TRBD1 on 5 matching bases. CDR1 is MNHEY and CDR2 is SVGAGI in the germline V gene. V was pared by 2 bases and J by 5 bases, with 10 bases between. This CDR3 is built from 14 residues. CDR3 in amino acids: CASSYGQGRNTIYF. CDR3 coding DNA: TGTGCCAGCAGTTACGGGCAGGGTAGAAACACCATATATTTT.

This clonotype was found many times. The chain combines TRBV3-1 with TRBJ1-3, with TRBD1 as a possible D gene (5 bases). Trimming stripped 1 base from V and 3 bases from J, with 7 bases between. This CDR3 region has 14 residues. Germline V gene lookup returns CDR1 LGHDT and CDR2 YNNKEL (reference sequence). The CDR3: CASSQGGGGNTIYF. The CDR3 DNA reads TGTGCCAGCAGCCAAGGGGGGGGTGGAAACACCATATATTTT.

The genes are TRBV19 and TRBJ2-1; TRBD2 matches at 11 bases. This CDR3 has 16 residues. V lost 1 base to trimming and J lost 4 bases; unmatched junction nucleotides: 3. Germline V gene sequence: CDR1 LNHDA, CDR2 SQIVND (reference sequence). CDR3 region: CASSIGGLAAYNEQFF. DNA of the CDR3: TGTGCCAGTAGTATAGGGGGACTAGCGGCGTACAATGAGCAGTTCTTC.

The genes are TRBV29-1 and TRBJ2-1, with 8 bases matching TRBD2. With 6 bases clipped from V and 5 bases from J, the junction kept 3 bases outside the gene matches. Germline CDR1 and CDR2: SQVTM and ANQGSEA. The CDR3 sequence is 12 residues long. The CDR3 bases are TGCAGCGTAGCGGGAGACCACAATGAGCAGTTCTTC. Translating gives CSVAGDHNEQFF.

The chain uses TRBV7-8 and TRBJ1-2; D possibly corresponds to TRBD1 (6 bases). Trimming cost V 11 bases and J 1 base, with 14 bases left between them. Germline CDR1 and CDR2: SGHVS and FQNEAQ. The CDR3 is made up of 13 amino acids. Written as DNA, the CDR3 is TGTGCCTCCGCATGGACAGATAACTATGGCTACACCTTC. It is translated as CASAWTDNYGYTF.